This T cell receptor beta chain was identified in a study of blood T cell repertoires in COVID-19. In the study overall: The origin of the acute and convalescent COVID-19 samples was the United States, Italy and Spain.

Sequencing was performed with immunoSEQ multiplex PCR; in TCRdb, only in-frame clones are kept and a portion is missing. Here the sample spans about 110,000 clones, around 83% being singletons. The germline CDR1 and CDR2 sequences are MNHEY and SVGEGT. This CDR3 has 17 residues. The V segment lost 6 bases and the J segment 4 bases; nucleotides outside the gene matches: 11. Input material: peripheral blood. The TCR sequence derives from a woman in her sixties or seventies with acute or convalescent COVID-19. The chain couples TRBV6-2 or TRBV6-3 to TRBJ2-6, with 8 bases fitting TRBD1. The CDR3 DNA sequence: TGTGCCAGCAGCCCGGGGCAGGGGGCGCAAGGGGCCAACGTCCTGACTTTC. Its translation is CASSPGQGAQGANVLTF.